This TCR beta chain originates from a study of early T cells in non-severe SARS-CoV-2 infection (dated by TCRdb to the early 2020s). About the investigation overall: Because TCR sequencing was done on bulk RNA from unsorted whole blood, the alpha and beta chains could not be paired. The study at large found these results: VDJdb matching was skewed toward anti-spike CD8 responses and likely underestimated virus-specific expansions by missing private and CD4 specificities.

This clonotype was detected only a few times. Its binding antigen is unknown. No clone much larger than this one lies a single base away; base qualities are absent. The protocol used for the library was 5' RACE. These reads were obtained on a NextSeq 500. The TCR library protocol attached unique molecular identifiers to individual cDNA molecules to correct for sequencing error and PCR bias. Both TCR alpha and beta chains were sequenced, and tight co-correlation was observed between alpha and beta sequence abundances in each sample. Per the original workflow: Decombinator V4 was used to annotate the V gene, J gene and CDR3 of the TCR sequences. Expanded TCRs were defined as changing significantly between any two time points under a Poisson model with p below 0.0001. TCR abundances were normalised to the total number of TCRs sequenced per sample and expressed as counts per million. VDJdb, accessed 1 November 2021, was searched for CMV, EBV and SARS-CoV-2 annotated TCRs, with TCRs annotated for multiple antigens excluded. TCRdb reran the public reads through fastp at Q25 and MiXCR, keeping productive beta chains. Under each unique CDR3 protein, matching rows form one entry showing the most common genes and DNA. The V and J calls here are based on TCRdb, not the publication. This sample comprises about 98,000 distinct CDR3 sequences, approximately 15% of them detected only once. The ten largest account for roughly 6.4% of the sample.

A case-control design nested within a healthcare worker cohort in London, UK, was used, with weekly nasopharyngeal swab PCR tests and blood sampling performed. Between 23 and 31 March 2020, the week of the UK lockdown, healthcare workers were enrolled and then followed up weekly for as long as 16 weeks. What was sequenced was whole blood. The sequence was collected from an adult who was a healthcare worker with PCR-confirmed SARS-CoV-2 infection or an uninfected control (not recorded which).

DNA sequence: TGCAGTGCTAGAGGAGGACTAGCGGGAGAGGGCGAGCAGTTCTTC. It translates to CSARGGLAGEGEQFF. The V and J genes are TRBV20-1 and TRBJ2-1, with 13 bases aligning to TRBD2. The CDR3 starts with the cysteine, ends with the phenylalanine, and has 15 residues. The entry retains the CDR3 DNA only, 45 bases that are in frame from base 1. Here V drops 1 base and J drops 10 bases, and the junction holds 7 bases not matched to any gene. The CDR1 and CDR2 encoded by the germline V gene (reference sequence) are DFQATT and SNEGSKA.